A selection of T cell receptor beta chains follows, all from one sample in a study of a mutant IDH1 vaccine in newly diagnosed glioma. Here immunoSEQ multiplex PCR was the method, and the copy in TCRdb shows in-frame clones only, minus some. The sample has 50,000 to 65,000 clones, over 70% seen once. What these receptors recognize is not known. The sample was PBMCs, taken from a glioma patient whose treatment included an IDH1 peptide vaccine. These receptors originate from a man between 25 and 39 years old with glioma. Both conserved end residues are part of each CDR3. The order of the fields is D gene, V gene, clone size, J gene, CDR3 protein, CDR3 DNA. The D gene is left open where the match is weak. A clone size is listed for some rows: how often the clone was seen (once, few, many), or a class if it is expanded.

D gene: -; V gene: TRBV15; clone size: -; J gene: TRBJ2-7; CDR3 protein: CATSRGHEQYF; CDR3 DNA: TGTGCCACCAGCAGAGGGCACGAGCAGTACTTC
D gene: TRBD1; V gene: TRBV7-8; clone size: -; J gene: TRBJ2-7; CDR3 protein: CASSLKGQATYEQYF; CDR3 DNA: TGTGCCAGCAGCTTGAAGGGACAGGCAACCTACGAGCAGTACTTC
D gene: -; V gene: TRBV12-5; clone size: few; J gene: TRBJ1-1; CDR3 protein: CASGLAGMNTEAFF; CDR3 DNA: TGTGCTAGTGGTTTGGCAGGGATGAACACTGAAGCTTTCTTT
D gene: TRBD1; V gene: TRBV5-8; clone size: once; J gene: TRBJ2-5; CDR3 protein: CASSDPGQGQETQYF; CDR3 DNA: TGTGCCAGCAGCGACCCGGGACAGGGGCAAGAGACCCAGTACTTC
D gene: -; V gene: TRBV6-4; clone size: -; J gene: TRBJ2-3; CDR3 protein: CASSDTTTDTQYF; CDR3 DNA: TGTGCCAGCAGTGACACCACTACAGATACGCAGTATTTT
D gene: TRBD2; V gene: TRBV28; clone size: -; J gene: TRBJ2-5; CDR3 protein: CASSLWGLAGPLEETQYF; CDR3 DNA: TGTGCCAGCAGTTTATGGGGACTAGCGGGACCTTTGGAAGAGACCCAGTACTTC
D gene: TRBD2; V gene: TRBV5-1; clone size: -; J gene: TRBJ2-3; CDR3 protein: CASSLGSGGGQSTQYF; CDR3 DNA: TGCGCCAGCAGCTTGGGAAGCGGGGGGGGACAAAGTACGCAGTATTTT
D gene: TRBD2; V gene: TRBV9; clone size: -; J gene: TRBJ2-1; CDR3 protein: CASSRVLAGGLSEQFF; CDR3 DNA: TGTGCCAGCAGCAGAGTACTAGCGGGGGGCCTGAGTGAGCAGTTCTTC
D gene: -; V gene: TRBV12-2; clone size: -; J gene: TRBJ1-3; CDR3 protein: CASRLGDNSGNTIYF; CDR3 DNA: TGTGCAAGTCGCTTAGGGGACAACTCTGGAAACACCATATATTTT
D gene: -; V gene: TRBV5-6; clone size: -; J gene: TRBJ1-3; CDR3 protein: CASSFGGPSSGNTIYF; CDR3 DNA: TGTGCCAGCAGCTTCGGTGGCCCGAGCTCTGGAAACACCATATATTTT
D gene: -; V gene: TRBV30; clone size: once; J gene: TRBJ1-1; CDR3 protein: CAWTGMNTEAFF; CDR3 DNA: TGTGCCTGGACAGGGATGAACACTGAAGCTTTCTTT
D gene: TRBD2; V gene: TRBV28; clone size: -; J gene: TRBJ2-2; CDR3 protein: CASTPLGRGMNTGELFF; CDR3 DNA: TGTGCCAGCACCCCCCTGGGGCGGGGGATGAACACCGGGGAGCTGTTTTTT
D gene: -; V gene: TRBV6-1; clone size: -; J gene: TRBJ1-1; CDR3 protein: CASSIHTVNTEAFF; CDR3 DNA: TGTGCCAGCAGCATACATACAGTGAACACTGAAGCTTTCTTT
D gene: -; V gene: TRBV28; clone size: -; J gene: TRBJ1-3; CDR3 protein: CASIERQDYSGNTIYF; CDR3 DNA: TGTGCCAGCATCGAAAGACAGGACTACTCTGGAAACACCATATATTTT
D gene: -; V gene: TRBV7-9; clone size: -; J gene: TRBJ1-5; CDR3 protein: CASAELDQPQHF; CDR3 DNA: TGTGCCAGCGCAGAACTCGATCAGCCCCAGCATTTT
D gene: -; V gene: TRBV28; clone size: -; J gene: TRBJ1-1; CDR3 protein: CASSLRTGGVGTEAFF; CDR3 DNA: TGTGCCAGCAGTTTACGGACGGGAGGGGTAGGCACTGAAGCTTTCTTT
D gene: -; V gene: TRBV5-8; clone size: -; J gene: TRBJ2-1; CDR3 protein: CASSLDIVNEQFF; CDR3 DNA: TGTGCCAGCAGCTTGGACATCGTCAATGAGCAGTTCTTC
D gene: TRBD1; V gene: TRBV5-1; clone size: -; J gene: TRBJ2-1; CDR3 protein: CASSLRTGQGGNGQFF; CDR3 DNA: TGCGCCAGCAGCCTGAGAACGGGACAGGGGGGCAATGGGCAGTTCTTC
D gene: -; V gene: TRBV10-1; clone size: -; J gene: TRBJ1-5; CDR3 protein: CASSASRNQPQHF; CDR3 DNA: TGCGCCAGCAGCGCAAGTCGAAATCAGCCCCAGCATTTT
D gene: -; V gene: TRBV7-9; clone size: once; J gene: TRBJ1-2; CDR3 protein: CASSARSRVFDYGYTF; CDR3 DNA: TGTGCCAGCAGCGCGCGGTCCAGGGTTTTCGACTATGGCTACACCTTC
D gene: -; V gene: TRBV19; clone size: -; J gene: TRBJ2-7; CDR3 protein: CASSTGGTATYEQYF; CDR3 DNA: TGTGCCAGTAGTACCGGAGGGACAGCCACCTACGAGCAGTACTTC
D gene: -; V gene: TRBV14; clone size: -; J gene: TRBJ2-7; CDR3 protein: CASSQRWGDGNEQYF; CDR3 DNA: TGTGCCAGCAGCCAACGGTGGGGCGATGGGAACGAGCAGTACTTC
D gene: TRBD1; V gene: TRBV10-3; clone size: -; J gene: TRBJ1-2; CDR3 protein: CAIQGWGLHGYTF; CDR3 DNA: TGTGCCATACAGGGGTGGGGGTTACATGGCTACACCTTC
D gene: -; V gene: TRBV10-2; clone size: -; J gene: TRBJ1-2; CDR3 protein: CASKETVNYGYTF; CDR3 DNA: TGCGCCAGCAAGGAGACAGTTAACTATGGCTACACCTTC
D gene: TRBD1; V gene: TRBV5-1; clone size: -; J gene: TRBJ1-2; CDR3 protein: CASGGGTEGYGYTF; CDR3 DNA: TGCGCCAGCGGGGGAGGGACAGAAGGCTATGGCTACACCTTC
D gene: -; V gene: TRBV27; clone size: -; J gene: TRBJ2-7; CDR3 protein: CASSFSRDPVSEQYF; CDR3 DNA: TGTGCCAGCAGTTTTTCCAGGGACCCCGTGAGCGAGCAGTACTTC
D gene: TRBD1; V gene: TRBV6-5; clone size: -; J gene: TRBJ1-2; CDR3 protein: CASSYSDRGGYGYTF; CDR3 DNA: TGTGCCAGCAGTTATTCAGACAGGGGAGGGTATGGCTACACCTTC
D gene: -; V gene: TRBV11-2; clone size: few; J gene: TRBJ1-5; CDR3 protein: CASSFGGSNQPQHF; CDR3 DNA: TGTGCCAGCAGCTTCGGCGGTAGCAATCAGCCCCAGCATTTT
D gene: TRBD1; V gene: TRBV5-4; clone size: few; J gene: TRBJ1-2; CDR3 protein: CASRQGGHGYTF; CDR3 DNA: TGTGCCAGCAGGCAAGGGGGCCATGGCTACACCTTC
D gene: -; V gene: TRBV6-1; clone size: once; J gene: TRBJ1-3; CDR3 protein: CASSEAANKGNTIYF; CDR3 DNA: TGTGCCAGCAGTGAAGCGGCTAACAAAGGAAACACCATATATTTT
D gene: -; V gene: TRBV6-6; clone size: -; J gene: TRBJ1-4; CDR3 protein: CASRNVGTPYEKLFF; CDR3 DNA: TGTGCCAGCAGGAACGTCGGGACACCCTATGAAAAACTGTTTTTT
D gene: TRBD1; V gene: TRBV28; clone size: -; J gene: TRBJ1-1; CDR3 protein: CASSVGQTNTEAFF; CDR3 DNA: TGTGCCAGCAGCGTGGGACAGACCAACACTGAAGCTTTCTTT
D gene: TRBD1; V gene: TRBV18; clone size: -; J gene: TRBJ1-1; CDR3 protein: CASSAAGTGGFTEAFF; CDR3 DNA: TGTGCCAGCTCAGCAGCCGGGACAGGGGGGTTCACTGAAGCTTTCTTT
D gene: TRBD1; V gene: TRBV6-1; clone size: few; J gene: TRBJ1-5; CDR3 protein: CASSTQGSNQPQHF; CDR3 DNA: TGTGCCAGCAGTACACAGGGGAGCAATCAGCCCCAGCATTTT
D gene: -; V gene: TRBV6-5; clone size: -; J gene: TRBJ1-3; CDR3 protein: CASRGLDRSGNTIYF; CDR3 DNA: TGTGCCAGCAGGGGATTGGACCGCTCTGGAAACACCATATATTTT
D gene: TRBD1; V gene: TRBV2; clone size: -; J gene: TRBJ1-6; CDR3 protein: CASRERVTGGVYNSPLHF; CDR3 DNA: TGTGCCAGCAGAGAAAGGGTGACAGGGGGCGTCTATAATTCACCCCTCCACTTT
D gene: -; V gene: TRBV11-3; clone size: -; J gene: TRBJ1-1; CDR3 protein: CASSLSPGTEAFF; CDR3 DNA: TGTGCCAGCAGCTTATCCCCCGGCACTGAAGCTTTCTTT
D gene: -; V gene: TRBV4-2; clone size: -; J gene: TRBJ2-1; CDR3 protein: CASSHGQTFYNEQFF; CDR3 DNA: TGTGCCAGCAGCCACGGACAGACCTTCTACAATGAGCAGTTCTTC
D gene: -; V gene: TRBV25-1; clone size: few; J gene: TRBJ1-1; CDR3 protein: CASSKFGESTEAFF; CDR3 DNA: TGTGCCAGCAGTAAGTTTGGGGAGAGTACTGAAGCTTTCTTT
D gene: TRBD1; V gene: TRBV14; clone size: -; J gene: TRBJ2-7; CDR3 protein: CASSHLPGQGVEAYEQYF; CDR3 DNA: TGTGCCAGCAGCCACCTGCCGGGACAGGGGGTTGAGGCCTACGAGCAGTACTTC
D gene: -; V gene: TRBV6-1; clone size: -; J gene: TRBJ2-5; CDR3 protein: CASSASNGETQYF; CDR3 DNA: TGTGCCAGCAGTGCCTCGAACGGGGAGACCCAGTACTTC
D gene: -; V gene: TRBV5-5; clone size: -; J gene: TRBJ2-7; CDR3 protein: CASSLRGGAYEQYF; CDR3 DNA: TGTGCCAGCAGCCTGCGAGGGGGGGCCTACGAGCAGTACTTC
D gene: TRBD1; V gene: TRBV27; clone size: -; J gene: TRBJ2-7; CDR3 protein: CASSFGTGTYEQYF; CDR3 DNA: TGTGCCAGCAGTTTTGGGACAGGGACCTACGAGCAGTACTTC
D gene: -; V gene: TRBV15; clone size: -; J gene: TRBJ1-2; CDR3 protein: CATSRDGGARVAGYTF; CDR3 DNA: TGTGCCACCAGCAGAGACGGGGGGGCGCGAGTGGCTGGCTACACCTTC
D gene: -; V gene: TRBV18; clone size: once; J gene: TRBJ1-6; CDR3 protein: CASSPRGAPPNSYNSPLHF; CDR3 DNA: TGTGCCAGCTCACCACGGGGGGCCCCTCCTAACTCCTATAATTCACCCCTCCACTTT
D gene: -; V gene: TRBV7-5; clone size: -; J gene: TRBJ1-1; CDR3 protein: CVRSSNYRGPTNTEAFF; CDR3 DNA: TGTGTCAGAAGCTCGAACTACAGGGGACCCACCAACACTGAAGCTTTCTTT
D gene: TRBD1; V gene: TRBV19; clone size: -; J gene: TRBJ1-5; CDR3 protein: CARVRGTGDSNQPQHF; CDR3 DNA: TGTGCCAGGGTCAGGGGGACAGGAGATAGCAATCAGCCCCAGCATTTT
D gene: TRBD1; V gene: TRBV5-6; clone size: -; J gene: TRBJ2-5; CDR3 protein: CASSLDRGSDRGRETQYF; CDR3 DNA: TGTGCCAGCAGCTTGGATAGGGGGAGCGACAGGGGGAGAGAGACCCAGTACTTC
D gene: TRBD1; V gene: TRBV6-5; clone size: once; J gene: TRBJ1-5; CDR3 protein: CASSYVQGNNQPQHF; CDR3 DNA: TGTGCCAGCAGTTACGTACAGGGGAACAATCAGCCCCAGCATTTT
D gene: TRBD1; V gene: TRBV7-8; clone size: -; J gene: TRBJ2-7; CDR3 protein: CASSHDRAHEQYF; CDR3 DNA: TGTGCCAGCAGCCATGACAGGGCCCACGAGCAGTACTTC